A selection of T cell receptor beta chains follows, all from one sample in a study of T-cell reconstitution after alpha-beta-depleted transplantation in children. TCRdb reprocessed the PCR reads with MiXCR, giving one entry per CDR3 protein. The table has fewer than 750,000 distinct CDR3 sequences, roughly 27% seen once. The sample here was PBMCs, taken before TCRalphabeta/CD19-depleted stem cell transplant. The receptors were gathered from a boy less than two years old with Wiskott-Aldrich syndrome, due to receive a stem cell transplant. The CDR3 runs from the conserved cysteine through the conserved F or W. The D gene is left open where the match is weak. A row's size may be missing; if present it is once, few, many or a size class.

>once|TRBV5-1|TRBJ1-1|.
CASSPQGWETEAFF
TGCGCCAGCAGCCCTCAGGGGTGGGAGACTGAAGCTTTCTTT
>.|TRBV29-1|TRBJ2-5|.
CSVLGVGETQYF
TGCAGCGTTCTAGGGGTTGGGGAGACCCAGTACTTC
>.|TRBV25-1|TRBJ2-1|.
CASSSLAHGNEQFF
TGTGCCAGCAGTAGTCTAGCGCATGGCAATGAGCAGTTCTTC
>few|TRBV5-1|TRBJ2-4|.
CASSLAHLDTGLLAKNIQYF
TGCGCCAGCAGCTTGGCCCACCTGGATACAGGCCTCCTAGCCAAAAACATTCAGTACTTC
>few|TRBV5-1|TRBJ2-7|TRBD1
CASSSTGDEQYF
TGCGCCAGCAGCTCCACAGGGGACGAGCAGTACTTC
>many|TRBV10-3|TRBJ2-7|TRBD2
CAIRTSGDEQYF
TGTGCCATCAGGACTAGCGGTGACGAGCAGTACTTC
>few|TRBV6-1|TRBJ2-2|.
CASRPLYDTGELFF
TGTGCCAGCAGACCCCTTTATGACACCGGGGAGCTGTTTTTT
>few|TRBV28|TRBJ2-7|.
CASSLSTPTYEQYF
TGTGCCAGCAGTTTATCGACCCCAACCTACGAGCAGTACTTC
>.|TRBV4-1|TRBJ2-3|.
CASSQLATHTDTQYF
TGCGCCAGCAGCCAACTAGCGACACACACAGATACGCAGTATTTT
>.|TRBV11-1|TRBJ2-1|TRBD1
CASSSAHTQGSSYNEQFF
TGTGCCAGCAGCTCAGCCCATACACAGGGGAGCTCCTACAATGAGCAGTTCTTC
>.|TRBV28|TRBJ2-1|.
CASSLISGLSSYNEQFF
TGTGCCAGCAGTTTAATAAGCGGGCTCAGCTCCTACAATGAGCAGTTCTTC
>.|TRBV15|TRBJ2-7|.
CATSRVGRDNEQYF
TGTGCCACCAGCAGAGTAGGCAGGGACAACGAGCAGTACTTC
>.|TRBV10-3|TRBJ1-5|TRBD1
CATTRDRGQPQHF
TGTGCCACCACTCGGGACAGGGGTCAGCCCCAGCATTTT
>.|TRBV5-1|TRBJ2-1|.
CASSSMFSWTYNEQFF
TGCGCCAGCAGCTCCATGTTTAGCTGGACCTACAATGAGCAGTTCTTC
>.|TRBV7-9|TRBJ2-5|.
CASSPGALETQYF
TGTGCCAGCAGCCCCGGGGCTCTAGAGACCCAGTACTTC
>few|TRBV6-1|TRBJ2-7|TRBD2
CASTESRLAPYEQYF
TGTGCCAGCACGGAATCGCGACTAGCCCCCTACGAGCAGTACTTC
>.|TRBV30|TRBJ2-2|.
CAWSGRTNTGELFF
TGTGCCTGGAGCGGACGGACCAACACCGGGGAGCTGTTTTTT
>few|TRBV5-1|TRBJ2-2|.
CASQRGDTGELFF
TGCGCCAGCCAAAGGGGGGACACCGGGGAGCTGTTTTTT
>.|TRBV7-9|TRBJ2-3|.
CASSSEAPDTQYF
TGTGCCAGCAGTTCAGAAGCCCCGGATACGCAGTATTTT
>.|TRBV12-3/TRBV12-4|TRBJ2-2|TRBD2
CASSLPSGVNTGELFF
TGTGCCAGCAGTTTACCTAGCGGGGTGAACACCGGGGAGCTGTTTTTT